This passage covers 26 T cell receptor beta chains from one sample sequenced in a study of blood T cell repertoires in COVID-19. Profiled with immunoSEQ multiplex PCR; TCRdb holds only in-frame clones, not every one. The sample gives over 200,000 clones, 75% to 90% of which show up once; about 4% is in the top ten. Source material: PBMCs or T cells enriched from blood (not recorded which). The source is a woman in her twenties or thirties who had been exposed to COVID-19.

The chain joins TRBV30 to TRBJ2-7; 9 bases align to TRBD1. There are 12 residues in the CDR3. Trimming removed 4 bases from V and 6 bases from J; junction bases left unmatched: 4. Looked up from germline, CDR1 is GTSNPN and CDR2 is SVGIG (reference sequence). This CDR3 is CAWTGQGFEQYF. The CDR3 region has the DNA TGTGCCTGGACTGGACAGGGGTTCGAGCAGTACTTC.

The chain recombines TRBV5-1 with TRBJ1-6; D might be TRBD1 (5 bases). V shed 0 bases and J shed 6 bases, with 10 bases lying between them. Germline V lookup: CDR1 SGHRS, CDR2 YFSETQ. The CDR3 runs to 15 residues. CDR3 loop: CASSLEEGFNSPLHF. In DNA, the CDR3 is TGCGCCAGCAGCTTGGAGGAGGGGTTTAATTCACCCCTCCACTTT.

The V gene is TRBV7-2, the J gene TRBJ2-1; 8 bases line up with TRBD2. Trimming took 4 bases from V and 3 from J; bases not matched to a gene: 2. The CDR3 runs to 14 residues. Germline assignment: CDR1 SGHTA and CDR2 FQGNSA. The CDR3 loop reads CASSSGGDYNEQFF. CDR3 DNA sequence: TGTGCCAGCAGCTCGGGGGGGGACTACAATGAGCAGTTCTTC. The full variable domain, in which reference TRBV7-2 and TRBJ2-1 provide the parts outside the CDR3, is GAGVSQSPSNKVTEKGKDVELRCDPISGHTALYWYRQSLGQGLEFLIYFQGNSAPDKSGLPSDRFSAERTGGSVSTLTIQRTQQEDSAVYLCASSSGGDYNEQFFGPGTRLTVL.

This chain links TRBV19 with TRBJ1-4, with D possibly matching TRBD1 (5 bases). The ends were cut back, 1 base at V and 0 bases at J, with 15 bases in the middle. Germline values: CDR1 LNHDA, CDR2 SQIVND (reference sequence). The CDR3 has 18 amino acids. The CDR3 coding sequence is TGTGCCAGTAGTATAGTTGGGCAGGGCCGCGCAACTAATGAAAAACTGTTTTTT. This sequence encodes CASSIVGQGRATNEKLFF.

The chain is built from TRBV6-5 and TRBJ2-1, with D uncertain. CDR3 length: 15 residues. Trimming left V 5 bases short and J 1 base short, with 12 bases between. Per germline, CDR1 MNHEY and CDR2 SVGAGI. The CDR3 nucleotides are TGTGCCAGCAGTCGAGACGGAGTTTCCTACAATGAGCAGTTCTTC. Translated, it gives CASSRDGVSYNEQFF.

This clone is a singleton in its sample. The chain recombines TRBV19 with TRBJ2-2; the D gene is possibly TRBD1 (6 bases). The CDR3 consists of 11 residues. Germline V lookup: CDR1 LNHDA, CDR2 SQIVND (reference sequence). Trimming removed 3 bases at V and 11 bases at J, with 7 bases between. CDR3 bases: TGTGCCAGTAGTATCAGGGGTGAGCTGTTTTTT. This codes for CASSIRGELFF.

The chain recombines TRBV7-2 with TRBJ1-5; D possibly corresponds to TRBD1 (5 bases). Germline CDR1 reads SGHTA; CDR2 reads FQGNSA. V dropped 1 base and J dropped 2 bases, with 12 bases sitting between them. The CDR3 is 16 residues long. The CDR3 DNA reads TGTGCCAGCAGCTTAGTGGGGAGGGGAGGCAATCAGCCCCAGCATTTT. It specifies CASSLVGRGGNQPQHF.

A single count supports this clone. The chain has TRBV2 and TRBJ2-1; 9 bases map to TRBD2. Looked up from germline, CDR1 is SNHLY and CDR2 is FYNNEI. This CDR3 has 17 amino acids. V gave up 5 bases and J gave up 0 bases; unmatched junction bases: 8. CDR3 DNA sequence: TGTGCCAGCAGTCCCGGGACTAGCAGAGGCTCCTACAATGAGCAGTTCTTC. Translation gives CASSPGTSRGSYNEQFF.

The gene calls are TRBV13 and TRBJ2-7; 11 positions agree with TRBD2. Germline V gene data show CDR1 as PRHDT and CDR2 as FYEKMQ (reference sequence). J lost 1 base, V lost 5 bases, and 13 bases had no gene match. The CDR3 length is 18 residues. CDR3 amino acids: CASSPQSRLAGPSYEQYF. DNA for the CDR3: TGTGCCAGCAGCCCCCAGTCCCGACTAGCGGGACCTTCCTACGAGCAGTACTTC.

CDR3 loop: CASSVASGQGVLAGELFF. The CDR3 region has the DNA TGTGCCAGCAGCGTAGCCTCGGGACAGGGAGTTTTAGCCGGGGAGCTGTTTTTT. The rearrangement links TRBV9 to TRBJ2-2; 9 positions agree with TRBD1. The CDR3 spans 18 residues. Germline V gene sequence: CDR1 SGDLS, CDR2 YYNGEE. J lost 6 bases, V lost 0 bases, and 12 bases had no gene match.

In DNA form, the CDR3 reads TGTGCCAGCAGTGAAGCGCCGGGAAACTATGGCTACACCTTC. Its translation: CASSEAPGNYGYTF. This chain links TRBV6-1 with TRBJ1-2; D is undetermined. Trimming pared 0 bases from V and 2 bases from J, leaving 7 bases between. Per the germline V gene, CDR1 is MNHNS and CDR2 is SASEGT. There are 14 residues in the CDR3.

The CDR3 here is CAWKQGSPNYGYTF. The CDR3 coding sequence is TGTGCCTGGAAACAGGGCTCGCCTAACTATGGCTACACCTTC. V gene TRBV30 combines with J gene TRBJ1-2; D possibly corresponds to TRBD1 (6 bases). Germline CDR1 reads GTSNPN; CDR2 reads SVGIG (reference sequence). V dropped 4 bases and J dropped 0 bases, with 12 bases sitting between them. CDR3 length: 14 residues.

The chain combines TRBV3-1 (or the pseudogene TRBV3-2) with TRBJ1-1; no reliable D call. Trimming removed 1 base from V and 5 bases from J, with 14 bases in between. In germline, CDR1 is LGHDT, CDR2 YNNKEL (reference sequence). This CDR3 comprises 15 residues. This CDR3 is CASSQALGPGTEAFF. The CDR3, as DNA: TGTGCCAGCAGCCAAGCATTGGGCCCGGGGACTGAAGCTTTCTTT.

The V call is TRBV30, the J call TRBJ1-1; 7 positions match TRBD1. The CDR3 is 13 amino acids. Losses at the gene ends were 2 bases for V and 4 bases for J; bases not matched to a gene: 4. The germline V gene has CDR1 GTSNPN and CDR2 SVGIG (reference sequence). CDR3 sequence (DNA): TGTGCCTGGAGTAGGGACAGCGGCACTGAAGCTTTCTTT. This codes for CAWSRDSGTEAFF. Using reference TRBV30 and TRBJ1-1 for the parts outside the CDR3, the full variable domain is SQTIHQWPATLVQPVGSPLSLECTVEGTSNPNLYWYRQAAGRGLQLLFYSVGIGQISSEVPQNLSASRPQDRQFILSSKKLLLSDSGFYLCAWSRDSGTEAFFGQGTRLTVV.

This rearrangement joins TRBV11-1 to TRBJ1-1; D might be TRBD1 (6 bases). Germline assignment: CDR1 SGHAT and CDR2 FQDESV (reference sequence). The V and J ends lost 1 base and 1 base respectively, with 10 bases between them. CDR3 length: 15 amino acids. In DNA form, the CDR3 reads TGTGCCAGCAGCTTAGGGGGGCAAGGGAACACTGAAGCTTTCTTT. It codes for CASSLGGQGNTEAFF.

The rearrangement links TRBV6-5 to TRBJ1-1; D might be TRBD1 (5 bases). CDR3 size: 13 residues. V lost 7 bases to trimming and J lost 0 bases, with 9 bases between them. The germline V gene has CDR1 MNHEY and CDR2 SVGAGI. The CDR3 coding sequence is TGTGCCAGCATATCGACAGTGAACACTGAAGCTTTCTTT. Translation: CASISTVNTEAFF.

This chain uses TRBV27 with TRBJ2-3, with a tentative D call TRBD1 (5 bases). V dropped 6 bases and J dropped 0 bases, with 10 bases sitting between them. Per the germline V gene, CDR1 is MNHEY and CDR2 is SMNVEV (reference sequence). CDR3 length: 14 residues. The CDR3 DNA follows: TGTGCCAGCAGCCTTGGACAAAGCACAGATACGCAGTATTTT. Its protein product is CASSLGQSTDTQYF.

The genes are TRBV2 and TRBJ1-2; D is unresolved. Trimming took off 6 bases at V and 14 bases at J, with 16 bases between the two ends. Germline loops: CDR1 SNHLY, CDR2 FYNNEI. The CDR3 extends over 11 amino acids. The CDR3 sequence: CASSPGLAGTF. In DNA form, the CDR3 reads TGTGCCAGCAGCCCCGGCCTCGCCGGGACCTTC.

The chain carries TRBV9 and TRBJ1-5; D unclear. The CDR3 covers 15 residues. V was trimmed by 0 bases and J by 3 bases, leaving 10 bases between them. Germline CDR1 and CDR2: SGDLS and YYNGEE. The CDR3 DNA sequence: TGTGCCAGCAGCGTAGATGGGCAGGTCAATCAGCCCCAGCATTTT. It translates to CASSVDGQVNQPQHF.

The gene calls are TRBV2 and TRBJ1-5; a weak D match, TRBD1 (5 bases). The CDR3 consists of 14 residues. The V gene's germline CDR1 is SNHLY and CDR2 FYNNEI. Trimming cost V 3 bases and J 7 bases, with 13 bases left between them. CDR3 in amino acids: CASSEWRGGQPQHF. The CDR3 nucleotides are TGTGCCAGCAGTGAGTGGAGGGGCGGGCAGCCCCAGCATTTT.

This clone appeared once. The V and J genes are TRBV19 and TRBJ2-2, with D possibly matching TRBD2 (5 bases). This CDR3 comprises 16 residues. V lost 3 bases and J lost 3, with 14 bases in between. From germline, CDR1 is LNHDA and CDR2 SQIVND (reference sequence). The CDR3 DNA reads as TGTGCCAGTAGTATGTGGGAGACTAACCACACCGGGGAGCTGTTTTTT. Amino acids: CASSMWETNHTGELFF. Full variable domain (outside the CDR3, taken from reference TRBV19 and TRBJ2-2): DGGITQSPKYLFRKEGQNVTLSCEQNLNHDAMYWYRQDPGQGLRLIYYSQIVNDFQKGDIAEGYSVSREKKESFPLTVTSAQKNPTAFYLCASSMWETNHTGELFFGEGSRLTVL.

This rearrangement joins TRBV30 to TRBJ2-7; 7 bases are a match to TRBD1. V lost 3 bases to trimming and J lost 4 bases; unmatched junction nucleotides: 6. Germline lookup yields CDR1 GTSNPN and CDR2 SVGIG (reference sequence). This CDR3 region has 13 residues. CDR3 sequence: CAWRATGTYEQYF. Here the CDR3 DNA reads TGTGCCTGGAGGGCGACAGGGACGTACGAGCAGTACTTC.

J is TRBJ1-1 and V is TRBV5-1; 7 bases agree with TRBD1. The CDR3 sequence is 15 residues long. Germline V gives CDR1 SGHRS, CDR2 YFSETQ. V was clipped by 4 bases and J by 4 bases; unmatched bases: 10. Here the CDR3 reads CASSLYTGVGTEAFF. As DNA, the CDR3 is TGCGCCAGCAGCCTGTACACAGGGGTTGGCACTGAAGCTTTCTTT.

The genes are TRBV5-1 and TRBJ2-6; 11 bases fit TRBD1. Per germline, CDR1 SGHRS and CDR2 YFSETQ. The ends lost 2 bases at V and 0 bases at J; junction bases unmatched: 1. This CDR3 has 17 amino acids. As DNA, the CDR3 is TGCGCCAGCAGCTTCGGGACAGGGGGCTCTGGGGCCAACGTCCTGACTTTC. Its protein is CASSFGTGGSGANVLTF.

This clone was detected only a few times. The chain recombines TRBV10-1 with TRBJ2-7; TRBD1 matches at 7 bases. J lost 4 bases, V lost 3 bases, and 6 bases had no gene match. This CDR3 is 14 amino acids long. The V gene's germline CDR1 is WNHNN and CDR2 SYGVQD (reference sequence). CDR3 residues: CASSDAGGSYEQYF. The CDR3 nucleotides are TGCGCCAGCAGTGATGCAGGGGGATCGTACGAGCAGTACTTC.

The genes are TRBV11-3 and TRBJ2-1, with a weak D call TRBD2 (5 bases). Trimming took 5 bases from V and 7 from J, leaving 12 bases between them. The germline CDR1 and CDR2 sequences are SGHNT and YENEEA. There are 13 residues in the CDR3. In DNA form, the CDR3 reads TGTGCCAGCAGCCTCGGGGTAAGGAATGAGCAGTTCTTC. Translation: CASSLGVRNEQFF.